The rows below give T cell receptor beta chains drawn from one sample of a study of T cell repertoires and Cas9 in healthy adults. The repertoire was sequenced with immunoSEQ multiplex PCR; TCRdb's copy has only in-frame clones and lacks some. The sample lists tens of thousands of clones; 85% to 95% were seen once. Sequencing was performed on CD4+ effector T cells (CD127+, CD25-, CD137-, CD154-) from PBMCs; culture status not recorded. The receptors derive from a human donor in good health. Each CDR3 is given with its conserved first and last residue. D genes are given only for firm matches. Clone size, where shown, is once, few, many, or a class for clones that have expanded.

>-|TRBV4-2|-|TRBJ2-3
TGTGCCAGCAGCCCATGGGGGGATATTGGGGATACGCAGTATTTT
CASSPWGDIGDTQYF
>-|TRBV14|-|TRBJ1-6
TGTGCCAGCAGCCAAGATACTGGGGTAGCAAGGTCACCCCTCCACTTT
CASSQDTGVARSPLHF
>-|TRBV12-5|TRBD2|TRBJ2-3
TGTGCTAGTGGTTTGGTGCGACTAGCGGATACTAGCACAGATACGCAGTATTTT
CASGLVRLADTSTDTQYF
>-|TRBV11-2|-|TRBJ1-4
TGTGCCAGCAGCTTATCCGGGGGATCTAATGAAAAACTGTTTTTT
CASSLSGGSNEKLFF
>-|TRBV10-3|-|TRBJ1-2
TGTGCCATCAGTGAGTTGGGGGGCTACACCTTC
CAISELGGYTF
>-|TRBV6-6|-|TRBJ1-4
TGTGCCAGCAGTTACTCAGCCGCAACTAATGAAAAACTGTTTTTT
CASSYSAATNEKLFF
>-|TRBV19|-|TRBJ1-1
TGTGCCAGTAAAGACAGGCAGAACACTGAAGCTTTCTTT
CASKDRQNTEAFF
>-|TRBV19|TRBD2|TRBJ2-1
TGTGCCAGTAGTTCCGATCCCGGACTAGCGGGAGGACACTCCTACAATGAGCAGTTCTTC
CASSSDPGLAGGHSYNEQFF
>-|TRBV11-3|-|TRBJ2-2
TGTGCCAGCAGTCCCAGATCTATCACCGGGGAGCTGTTTTTT
CASSPRSITGELFF
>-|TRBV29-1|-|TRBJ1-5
TGCAGCGTCGGGCAGGCCGATCGGCCCCAGCATTTT
CSVGQADRPQHF
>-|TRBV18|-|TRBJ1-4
TGTGCCAGCTCACCACCGACGGGAAATGAAAAACTGTTTTTT
CASSPPTGNEKLFF
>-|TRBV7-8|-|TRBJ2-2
TGTGCCAGCAGCTTGACGCGTCGCGTCGGAAACGCGAACACCGGGGAGCTGTTTTTT
CASSLTRRVGNANTGELFF
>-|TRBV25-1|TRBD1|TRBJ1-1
TGTGCCAGCAGGCAGACAGGGGAACTGAACACTGAAGCTTTCTTT
CASRQTGELNTEAFF
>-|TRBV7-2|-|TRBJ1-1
TGTGCCAGCAGCTTCTCCGCGAACACTGAAGCTTTCTTT
CASSFSANTEAFF
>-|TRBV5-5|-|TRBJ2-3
TGTGCCAGCAGCCCCTTTTGGGGAGATACGCAGTATTTT
CASSPFWGDTQYF
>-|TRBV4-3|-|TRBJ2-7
TGCGCCAGCAGCCAAGAGTGGGGACCTCTACGGGAGCAGTACTTC
CASSQEWGPLREQYF
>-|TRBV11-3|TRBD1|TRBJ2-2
TGTGCCAGCAGCTTAGGGGTAGGGACAGGGAACACCGGGGAGCTGTTTTTT
CASSLGVGTGNTGELFF
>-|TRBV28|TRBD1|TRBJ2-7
TGTGCCAGCAGGGTCGGGACAGGGGGGCCCTACGAGCAGTACTTC
CASRVGTGGPYEQYF
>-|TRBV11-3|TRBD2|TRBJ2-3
TGTGCCAGCAGCTTAGACGGGGGGGACACAGATACGCAGTATTTT
CASSLDGGDTDTQYF
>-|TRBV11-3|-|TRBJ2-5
TGTGCCAGCAGTCCCCAGGGGAGGGAGCAGTACTTC
CASSPQGREQYF
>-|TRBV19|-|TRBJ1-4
TGTGCCAGTAGTATAGGCCCCGTGAGGAGGGCAACTAATGAAAAACTGTTTTTT
CASSIGPVRRATNEKLFF
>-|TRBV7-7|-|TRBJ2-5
TGTGCCAGCAGCCCCATCCTAAAAGGGGGGGGACAAGAGACCCAGTACTTC
CASSPILKGGGQETQYF
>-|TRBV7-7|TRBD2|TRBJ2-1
TGTGCCAGCAGCTTCCTAGCGGGGGGGGATTACAATGAGCAGTTCTTC
CASSFLAGGDYNEQFF
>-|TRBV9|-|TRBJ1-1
TGTGCCAGGTTCATAGTGAACACTGAAGCTTTCTTT
CARFIVNTEAFF
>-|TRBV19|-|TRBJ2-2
TGTGCCAGTAGTAAGGGCTGGGACGGAAACACCGGGGAGCTGTTTTTT
CASSKGWDGNTGELFF
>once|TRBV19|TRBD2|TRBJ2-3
TGTGCCAGTAAGGCCTCAGCGGGGAGCACAGATACGCAGTATTTT
CASKASAGSTDTQYF
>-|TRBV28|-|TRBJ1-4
TGTGCCAGCAGTTCCCCGGGACGGGGCCGTGAAAAACTGTTTTTT
CASSSPGRGREKLFF
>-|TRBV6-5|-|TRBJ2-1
TGTGCCAGCAGTTACAGGGAGGTCAATGAGCAGTTCTTC
CASSYREVNEQFF
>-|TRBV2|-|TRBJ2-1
TGTGCCAGCAACCCGGACAGTTCATACAATGAGCAGTTCTTC
CASNPDSSYNEQFF
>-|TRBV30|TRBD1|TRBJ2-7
TGTGCCTGGAACAAGGACAGGGTCAGGAACGAGCAGTACTTC
CAWNKDRVRNEQYF
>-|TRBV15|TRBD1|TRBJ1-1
TGTGCCACCAGCAGTCTTCCCGACAGGGGGCGAACTGAAGCTTTCTTT
CATSSLPDRGRTEAFF
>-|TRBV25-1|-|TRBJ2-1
TGTGCCAGCAGTTTTACGGATGAGCAGTTCTTC
CASSFTDEQFF
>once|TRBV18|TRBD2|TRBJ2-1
TGTGCCAGCTCACAGGGACTAGCGGGAGAGGATGAGCAGTTCTTC
CASSQGLAGEDEQFF
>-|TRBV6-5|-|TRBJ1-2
TGTGCCAGCACCCAACCAGGGGTGAATGGCTACACCTTC
CASTQPGVNGYTF
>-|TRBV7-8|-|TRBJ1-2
TGTGCCAGCAGCGTAACAGGAGGCGGCTACACCTTC
CASSVTGGGYTF
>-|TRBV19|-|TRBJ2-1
TGTGCCAGTAGTGAGCGGATATCCTACAATGAGCAGTTCTTC
CASSERISYNEQFF
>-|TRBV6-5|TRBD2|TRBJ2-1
TGTGCCAGCAGTACGGGACTAGCGGGATCTGAGCAGTTCTTC
CASSTGLAGSEQFF
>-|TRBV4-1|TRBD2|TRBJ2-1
TGCGCCAGCAGCCATCCTATAGCGGGGGGGCGGGACAATGAGCAGTTCTTC
CASSHPIAGGRDNEQFF
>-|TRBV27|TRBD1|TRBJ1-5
TGTGCCAGCAGTCCCTCCGGGACAGGGTATGTACAGCCCCAGCATTTT
CASSPSGTGYVQPQHF
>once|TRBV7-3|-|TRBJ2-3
TGTGCCAGCAGCTTAAAAGGGCCCGATTGGGATACGCAGTATTTT
CASSLKGPDWDTQYF
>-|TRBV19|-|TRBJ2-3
TGTGCCAGTTCCATCGCGGCAGATACGCAGTATTTT
CASSIAADTQYF
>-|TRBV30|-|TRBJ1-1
TGTGCCGGAAACTATGGCACTGAAGCTTTCTTT
CAGNYGTEAFF
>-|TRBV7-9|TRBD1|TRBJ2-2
TGTGCCAGCAGCTTAGGCGAGGGGGCAAGAGGGGAGCTGTTTTTT
CASSLGEGARGELFF
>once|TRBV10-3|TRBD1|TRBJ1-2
TGTGCCATCAGTGGGGACAGCTATGGCTACACCTTC
CAISGDSYGYTF
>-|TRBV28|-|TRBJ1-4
TGTGCCAGCAGTCTGGGGGAAAAACTGTTTTTT
CASSLGEKLFF
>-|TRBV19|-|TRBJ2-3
TGTGCCAGTAGCTATGGAGGGAGAAGCACAGATACGCAGTATTTT
CASSYGGRSTDTQYF
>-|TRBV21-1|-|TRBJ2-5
TGTGCCAGCAGCACATCCGGGACAGGGCCTCAGGAGACCCAGTACTTC
CASSTSGTGPQETQYF
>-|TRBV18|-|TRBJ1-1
TGTGCCAGCTCAGCAGGGGATAGATCTGAAGCTTTCTTT
CASSAGDRSEAFF